The next 19 T cell receptor beta chains were all read from a single sample in a study of cytomegalovirus exposure and HLA in healthy donors. Both 60 Vbeta primers and 13 Jbeta primers went into the PCR. Here immunoSEQ multiplex PCR was the method, and the copy in TCRdb shows in-frame clones only, minus some. The table lists some 150,000 clones, 70% to 85% of them singletons. The sequencing input was PBMCs. The source is a woman aged 25 to 39 in good health and CMV-seronegative.

This chain connects TRBV10-3 to TRBJ1-5, with a weak D call TRBD1 (5 bases). This CDR3 is built from 17 residues. Trimming removed 0 bases at V and 4 bases at J, with 16 bases between. CDR1 is ENHRY and CDR2 is SYGVKD in the germline V gene. This CDR3 is CAISESGGWDDNQPQHF. The CDR3 bases are TGTGCCATCAGTGAGTCGGGGGGGTGGGATGATAATCAGCCCCAGCATTTT.

Only a few counts were recorded for this clone. This chain connects TRBV29-1 to TRBJ1-4, with D maybe TRBD1 (5 bases). Germline CDR1 and CDR2: SQVTM and ANQGSEA. V shed 2 bases and J shed 2 bases, with 15 bases lying between them. The CDR3 covers 16 residues. The CDR3 bases are TGCAGCGTTGAATCCCCGGGGGGGGAGACTAATGAAAAACTGTTTTTT. Encoded protein: CSVESPGGETNEKLFF.

This clone was seen more than once but under ten times. This chain joins TRBV5-6 and TRBJ1-2; 9 bases line up with TRBD1. The CDR3 has 15 residues. Germline CDR1 and CDR2: SGHDT and YYEEEE. Trimming at V came to 3 bases and at J to 2 bases, leaving 5 bases not matched to a gene. This CDR3 reads CASSWIGQGNYGYTF. CDR3 coding DNA: TGTGCCAGCAGCTGGATTGGACAGGGGAACTATGGCTACACCTTC.

This chain uses TRBV7-3 with TRBJ1-2, with a possible D match to TRBD1 (6 bases). The CDR3 contains 15 residues. V lost 3 bases, J lost 7 bases, and 18 bases lay in between. Looked up from germline, CDR1 is SGHTA and CDR2 is FQGTGA. As DNA, the CDR3 is TGTGCCAGCAGCTTTTGGGACAAGGGCCCGTCTGGCTACACCTTC. It translates to CASSFWDKGPSGYTF.

This clone was seen a handful of times. The chain couples TRBV4-1 to TRBJ2-1; 8 bases align to TRBD2. CDR1 is MGHRA, CDR2 YSYEKL, per germline. The CDR3 runs 16 residues. J was trimmed by 3 bases and V by 0 bases; bases with no gene match: 4. CDR3 sequence: CASSQDPGLDYNEQFF. The CDR3 DNA reads as TGCGCCAGCAGCCAAGATCCGGGACTAGACTACAATGAGCAGTTCTTC.

This CDR3 is CASSLTGTSLFDEQFF. CDR3 sequence (DNA): TGTGCCAGCAGCTTGACCGGGACTAGCCTCTTCGATGAGCAGTTCTTC. The V gene is TRBV7-3, the J gene TRBJ2-1; 9 nucleotides agree with TRBD2. With 3 bases clipped from V and 8 bases from J, the junction kept 11 bases outside the gene matches. This CDR3 region has 16 residues. Per germline, CDR1 SGHTA and CDR2 FQGTGA.

V gene TRBV14 combines with J gene TRBJ2-3, with D possibly TRBD1 on 5 matching bases. CDR1 and CDR2 from the germline V gene are SGHDN and FVKESK. CDR3 size: 15 residues. The V and J ends lost 4 bases and 2 bases respectively, with 13 bases between them. CDR3 loop: CASSPMTDITDTQYF. In nucleotides, the CDR3 is TGTGCCAGCAGCCCGATGACAGACATCACAGATACGCAGTATTTT.

This chain uses TRBV7-2 with TRBJ2-5; D might be TRBD1 (5 bases). Germline assignment: CDR1 SGHTA and CDR2 FQGNSA. The CDR3 contains 14 residues. Trimming removed 3 bases from V and 6 bases from J, with 14 bases in between. CDR3 bases: TGTGCCAGCAGCTTGCCCGACAGCCTAAAGACCCAGTACTTC. Its translation: CASSLPDSLKTQYF.

The chain links TRBV5-4 to TRBJ1-5; D not certain. Per germline, CDR1 SGHNT and CDR2 YYREEE (reference sequence). The CDR3 runs 13 residues. Trimming took off 0 bases at V and 5 bases at J, with 6 bases between the two ends. In DNA, the CDR3 is TGTGCCAGCAGCTTGGCAGGTCATCAGCCCCAGCATTTT. Translation: CASSLAGHQPQHF.

This sequence joins TRBV7-9 and TRBJ2-1, with 9 bases lining up with TRBD2. Trimming removed 3 bases from V and 8 bases from J; junction bases left unmatched: 8. The CDR3 length is 15 residues. Germline V lookup: CDR1 SEHNR, CDR2 FQNEAQ (reference sequence). CDR3 protein: CASSFRLAAGDEQFF. The CDR3 DNA is TGTGCCAGCAGCTTCAGACTAGCGGCTGGGGATGAGCAGTTCTTC.

V is TRBV9 and J is TRBJ1-2; TRBD1 matches at 7 bases. The CDR3 is made up of 14 amino acids. V trimming: 1 base; J trimming: 0 bases; junction bases outside the gene matches: 0. Germline CDR1 is SGDLS and CDR2 is YYNGEE. For the CDR3, the DNA is TGTGCCAGCAGCGTACAGGGGGCTAACTATGGCTACACCTTC. Translation: CASSVQGANYGYTF.

The chain uses TRBV19 and TRBJ1-2; D gene unclear. V was trimmed by 1 base and J by 4 bases, leaving 13 bases between them. In germline, CDR1 is LNHDA, CDR2 SQIVND (reference sequence). The CDR3 runs to 15 residues. CDR3 sequence (DNA): TGTGCCAGTAGTATAGCTGACACCTCGACCTATGGCTACACCTTC. Protein: CASSIADTSTYGYTF.

This clone was seen just once. The V and J genes are TRBV2 and TRBJ2-5; 9 nucleotides line up with TRBD1. V lost 4 bases, J lost 0 bases, and 3 bases stayed unmatched. The germline gives CDR1 SNHLY, CDR2 FYNNEI. The CDR3 has 15 residues. This chain's CDR3 is CASSGDRADQETQYF. CDR3 nucleotides: TGTGCCAGCAGTGGGGACAGGGCTGACCAAGAGACCCAGTACTTC.

In its sample, this clone was seen a few times. The chain links TRBV19 to TRBJ2-2; 11 positions agree with TRBD1. The CDR3 consists of 15 residues. The germline CDR1 and CDR2 sequences are LNHDA and SQIVND (reference sequence). With 5 bases clipped from V and 5 bases from J, the junction kept 4 bases outside the gene matches. CDR3 sequence (DNA): TGTGCCAGTAGTTTCCGGGACAGGGGGACCGGGGAGCTGTTTTTT. This codes for CASSFRDRGTGELFF.

This chain joins TRBV28 and TRBJ1-1, with a possible D match to TRBD1 (6 bases). Per germline, CDR1 MDHEN and CDR2 SYDVKM. Trimming shortened V by 2 bases and J by 3 bases, and 13 bases separated the two germline ends. This CDR3 has 15 amino acids. The CDR3 here is CASSLGPGVDTEAFF. The CDR3 DNA is TGTGCCAGCAGTTTAGGTCCAGGGGTGGACACTGAAGCTTTCTTT.

The count of this clone is one. The V call is TRBV27, the J call TRBJ2-1, with D possibly TRBD2 on 5 matching bases. Between the trimmed V and J ends, which lost 5 bases and 0 bases, there was a span of 11 bases. The germline V gene encodes CDR1 MNHEY and CDR2 SMNVEV (reference sequence). The CDR3 is 15 amino acids. CDR3 nucleotides: TGTGCCAGCAGTCAGCCGGGGAGCTCCTACAATGAGCAGTTCTTC. Amino acids: CASSQPGSSYNEQFF.

There are a few counts of this clone. The chain carries TRBV7-2 and TRBJ2-5, with 9 nucleotides matching TRBD2. The CDR3 spans 18 residues. The V gene's germline CDR1 is SGHTA and CDR2 FQGNSA. The junction had 21 bases not matched to a gene; V was cut back by 4 bases and J by 9 bases. CDR3 in DNA: TGTGCCAGCAGCTCCCGGACGGGGACTAGCCGGAGTACAGGGGCCCAGTACTTC. This translates into CASSSRTGTSRSTGAQYF.

V usage is TRBV7-3 and J usage is TRBJ2-7; no definite D call. V was pared by 5 bases and J by 6 bases, with 17 bases between. The CDR3 covers 14 residues. Germline V CDR1 and CDR2: SGHTA, FQGTGA. The CDR3 DNA reads as TGTGCCAGCAGCCAGGCCCCGAGTATCGGCGAGCAGTACTTC. It yields the protein CASSQAPSIGEQYF.

The rearrangement joins TRBV7-2 to TRBJ2-7, with D perhaps TRBD2 (6 bases). Germline V lookup: CDR1 SGHTA, CDR2 FQGNSA. The CDR3 totals 15 residues. With 6 bases removed from V and 2 bases from J, the gap between germline ends came to 17 bases. CDR3 sequence reads: CASRQEGTGTYEQYF. CDR3 nucleotides: TGTGCCAGCAGACAAGAGGGGACTGGAACCTACGAGCAGTACTTC.